This TCR beta chain was sequenced in a study of T cell repertoires in cytomegalovirus infection (dated by TCRdb to the late 2010s). At the level of the whole study: Recently identified HLA-C-restricted CMV epitopes, whose presentation resists viral immunomodulation, were targeted by peptide stimulations together with well-studied HLA-B-restricted epitopes. Donor HLA type was relevant to the analysis, because carriage of CMV infection together with the matching HLA type was indicated by public TCR beta signatures.

CDR3 length: 22 amino acids, cysteine to phenylalanine. Only the CDR3 portion is preserved as DNA: 66 bases, with reading frame beginning at the first base. V and J lose 1 base and 2 bases, and a span of 33 bases separates them. CDR1 SGHTA and CDR2 FQGNSA were looked up in the germline V gene. Broader findings and caveats from the paper: The ex vivo response was dominated by HLA-C-restricted CMV-specific TCR beta clonotypes, which also provided the single most frequent clonotype in two of eight donors. Cumulative frequency of public TCR beta family members discriminated carriers of CMV infection plus the relevant HLA type in this cohort and an independent 352-donor cohort.

This clonotype was recorded many times. Its antigen target is currently unknown. Within one base of it there is no much larger clone, and no base qualities were kept. According to the study, the label for this sample's treatment or condition signals: in vitro stimulation with specific CMV peptide epitopes to enrich CMV-specific T cells. The sequencer was an Illumina HiSeq 1500. The public sequencing data were trimmed at Q25 with fastp and processed into clonotypes with MiXCR by TCRdb, which kept only in-frame beta chains. Rows with a matching CDR3 protein are joined into one entry that keeps the most common DNA and genes. This sample is represented by 300,000 to 400,000 distinct CDR3 sequences; approximately 25% of them were singletons. Roughly 15% of the sample lies in the top ten.

The TCR originated in a human donor in good health (CMV status not recorded). Some clones in this sample may be carry-over from other donors' samples. The sequences come from cultured PBMCs, collected from culture after CMV antigen stimulation. Recombination linked TRBV7-2 to TRBJ2-7, with TRBD2 perhaps the D gene, on 6 matching bases. This receptor has the CDR3 CASSLDRRGRGLLLNLTYEQYF. Read as DNA, the sequence is TGTGCCAGCAGCTTAGACCGGCGGGGCAGAGGGCTGTTACTAAATTTGACCTACGAGCAGTACTTC.